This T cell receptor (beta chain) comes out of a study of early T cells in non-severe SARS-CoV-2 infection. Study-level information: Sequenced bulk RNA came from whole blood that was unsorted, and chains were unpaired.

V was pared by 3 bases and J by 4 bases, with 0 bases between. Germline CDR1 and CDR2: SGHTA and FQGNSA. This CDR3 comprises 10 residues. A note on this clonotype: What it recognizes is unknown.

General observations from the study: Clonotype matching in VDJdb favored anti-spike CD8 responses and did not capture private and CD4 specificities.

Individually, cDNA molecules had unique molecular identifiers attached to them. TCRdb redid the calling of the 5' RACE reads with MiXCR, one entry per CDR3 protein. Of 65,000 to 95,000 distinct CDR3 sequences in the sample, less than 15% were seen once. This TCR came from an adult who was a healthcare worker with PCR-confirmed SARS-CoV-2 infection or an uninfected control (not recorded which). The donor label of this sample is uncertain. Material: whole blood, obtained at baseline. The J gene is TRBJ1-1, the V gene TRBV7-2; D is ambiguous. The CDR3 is CASSFTEAFF. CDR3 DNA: TGTGCCAGCAGCTTCACTGAAGCTTTCTTT.